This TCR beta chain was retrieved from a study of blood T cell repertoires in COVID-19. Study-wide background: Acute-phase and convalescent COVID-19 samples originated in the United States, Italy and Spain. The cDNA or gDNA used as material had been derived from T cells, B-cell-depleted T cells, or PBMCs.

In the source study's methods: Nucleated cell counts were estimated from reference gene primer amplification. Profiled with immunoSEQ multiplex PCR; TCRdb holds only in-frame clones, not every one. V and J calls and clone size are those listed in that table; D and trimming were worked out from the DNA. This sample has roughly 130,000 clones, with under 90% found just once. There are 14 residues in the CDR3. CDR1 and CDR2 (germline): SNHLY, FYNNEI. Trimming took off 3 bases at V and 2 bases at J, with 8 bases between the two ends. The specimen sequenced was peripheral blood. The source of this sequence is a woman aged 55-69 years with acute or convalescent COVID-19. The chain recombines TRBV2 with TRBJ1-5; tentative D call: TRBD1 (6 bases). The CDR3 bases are TGTGCCAGCAGTGACAGGGGCGGCAATCAGCCCCAGCATTTT. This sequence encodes CASSDRGGNQPQHF. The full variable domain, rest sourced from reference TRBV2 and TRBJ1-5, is EPEVTQTPSHQVTQMGQEVILRCVPISNHLYFYWYRQILGQKVEFLVSFYNNEISEKSEIFDDQFSVERPDGSNFTLKIRSTKLEDSAMYFCASSDRGGNQPQHFGDGTRLSIL.